A selection of T cell receptor beta chains follows, all from one sample in a study of blood T cell repertoires in COVID-19. Generated by immunoSEQ multiplex PCR, the TCRdb table keeps only in-frame clones and is missing some. The sample has about 120,000 clones; 70% to 85% are singletons. Sequenced: peripheral blood. The origin of the receptors is a man in his sixties or seventies with active or convalescent COVID-19. The CDR3 runs from the conserved cysteine through the conserved F or W. The order of the fields is V gene, D gene, clone size, J gene, CDR3 DNA, CDR3 protein. D genes are given only for firm matches. Clone size is given for some rows only: seen once, a few or many times, or a class if the clone is expanded.

>TRBV11-2|TRBD1|few|TRBJ2-7
TGTGCCAGCAGCTCCCCGGGACAGGGTTTCGAGCAGTACTTC
CASSSPGQGFEQYF
>TRBV4-1|.|.|TRBJ1-2
TGCGCCAGCAGCCAAGGTGCCTCAGGGGCCATCTATGGCTACACCTTC
CASSQGASGAIYGYTF
>TRBV29-1|.|few|TRBJ2-7
TGCAGCGTTGTAGGACATAGCTACGAGCAGTACTTC
CSVVGHSYEQYF
>TRBV4-3|TRBD1|few|TRBJ2-7
TGCGCCAGCAGCCATTCCTGGACAGGGGAATCCTACGAGCAGTACTTC
CASSHSWTGESYEQYF
>TRBV7-8|TRBD2|.|TRBJ2-1
TGTGCCAGCAGCGCCGTAGCGACTAGCGGGAGCTACAATGAGCAGTTCTTC
CASSAVATSGSYNEQFF
>TRBV28|.|.|TRBJ1-2
TGTGCCAGCAGTTCCCAGGGTCGGGGGGCGCCTGATGGCTACACCTTC
CASSSQGRGAPDGYTF
>TRBV18|.|.|TRBJ1-5
TGTGCCAGCTCGTATGGGGGGACGAATCAGCCCCAGCATTTT
CASSYGGTNQPQHF
>TRBV18|TRBD2|.|TRBJ2-7
TGTGCCAGCTCGCCCGGGACTATCTACGAGCAGTACTTC
CASSPGTIYEQYF
>TRBV5-1|.|.|TRBJ1-1
TGCGCCAGCAGCTTCCTTTCCGCAGGGATGAACACTGAAGCTTTCTTT
CASSFLSAGMNTEAFF
>TRBV2|TRBD1|.|TRBJ2-7
TGTGCCAGCAGAGCCGGGACAGGGCTTTACGAGCAGTACTTC
CASRAGTGLYEQYF
>TRBV5-1|.|once|TRBJ2-2
TGCGCCAGCAGCTTGAGGTCGGAGCCCGGTACCGGGGAGCTGTTTTTT
CASSLRSEPGTGELFF
>TRBV29-1|.|.|TRBJ2-1
TGCAGCGTTGAAGTAAGGCAGGGATATGAGCAGTTCTTC
CSVEVRQGYEQFF
>TRBV25-1|.|.|TRBJ1-1
TGTGCCAGTCCCACCTGGGCAGTGAACACTGAAGCTTTCTTT
CASPTWAVNTEAFF
>TRBV19|.|.|TRBJ2-5
TGTGCCAGTAGTCTCACATTGTACCAAGAGACCCAGTACTTC
CASSLTLYQETQYF
>TRBV19|.|.|TRBJ1-3
TGTGCCAGTAGTCAGGGGCTCTCTGGAAACACCATATATTTT
CASSQGLSGNTIYF
>TRBV5-5|TRBD1|.|TRBJ2-3
TGTGCCAGCAGCTTTATGACAGGGGATAGAGATACGCAGTATTTT
CASSFMTGDRDTQYF
>TRBV19|TRBD1|few|TRBJ1-4
TGTGCCAGCGGACAGGGTGCTGAAAAACTGTTTTTT
CASGQGAEKLFF
>TRBV4-2|.|.|TRBJ1-1
TGTGCCAGCAGCCAGAGGGATTTAGGCCCAAACACTGAAGCTTTCTTT
CASSQRDLGPNTEAFF
>TRBV18|.|.|TRBJ1-1
TGTGCCAGCTCTTCGGACCAGACAGTACCTCGGAACACTGAAGCTTTCTTT
CASSSDQTVPRNTEAFF
>TRBV6-6|.|.|TRBJ1-1
TGTGCCAGCAGTTCCTTACAGGGTATCACTGAAGCTTTCTTT
CASSSLQGITEAFF
>TRBV7-6|TRBD1|.|TRBJ2-1
TGTGCCAGCAGCCCGAGGACAGGGGAATCCTACAATGAGCAGTTCTTC
CASSPRTGESYNEQFF
>TRBV5-5|TRBD2|.|TRBJ2-3
TGTGCCAGCAGCCCGACTAGCGGGAAGACAGATACGCAGTATTTT
CASSPTSGKTDTQYF
>TRBV5-1|TRBD2|.|TRBJ2-3
TGCGCCAGCAGCTCGGGACTAGCGGATACAGATACGCAGTATTTT
CASSSGLADTDTQYF